This TCR beta chain was obtained from a study of T cell repertoires in cytomegalovirus infection. TCRdb re-called the reads with MiXCR, one entry per CDR3 protein. The data contain around 450,000 distinct CDR3 sequences, approximately 33% of them singletons. This clonotype has a count of ten or more. Germline V lookup: CDR1 SGHTA, CDR2 FQGNSA. The CDR3 length is 15 residues. Trimming left V 3 bases short and J 0 bases short, with 10 bases between. The V gene is TRBV7-2, the J gene TRBJ2-3; a possible D gene is TRBD1 (6 bases). Specimen: PBMCs. This TCR derives from a human donor in good health (CMV status not recorded). Some clones in this sample may be carry-over from other donors' samples. In DNA form, the CDR3 reads TGTGCCAGCAGCTTTGACAGGACGAGCACAGATACGCAGTATTTT. It is translated as CASSFDRTSTDTQYF.